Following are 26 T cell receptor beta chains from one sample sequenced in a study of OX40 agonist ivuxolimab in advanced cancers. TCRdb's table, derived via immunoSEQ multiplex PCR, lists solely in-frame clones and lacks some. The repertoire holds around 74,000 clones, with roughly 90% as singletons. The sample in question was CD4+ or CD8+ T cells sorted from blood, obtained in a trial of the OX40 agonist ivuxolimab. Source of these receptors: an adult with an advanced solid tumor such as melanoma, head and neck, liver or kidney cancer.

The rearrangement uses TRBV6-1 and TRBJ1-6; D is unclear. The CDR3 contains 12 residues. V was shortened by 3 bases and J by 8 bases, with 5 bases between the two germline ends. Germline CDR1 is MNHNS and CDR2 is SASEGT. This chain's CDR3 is CASSDGHSPLHF. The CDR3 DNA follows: TGTGCCAGCAGTGATGGGCATTCACCCCTCCACTTT.

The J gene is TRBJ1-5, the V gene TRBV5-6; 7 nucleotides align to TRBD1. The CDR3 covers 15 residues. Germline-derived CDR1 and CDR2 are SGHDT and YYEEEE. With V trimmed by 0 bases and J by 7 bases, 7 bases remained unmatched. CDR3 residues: CASSLAGGGWQPQHF. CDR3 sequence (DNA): TGTGCCAGCAGCTTGGCCGGAGGGGGCTGGCAGCCCCAGCATTTT.

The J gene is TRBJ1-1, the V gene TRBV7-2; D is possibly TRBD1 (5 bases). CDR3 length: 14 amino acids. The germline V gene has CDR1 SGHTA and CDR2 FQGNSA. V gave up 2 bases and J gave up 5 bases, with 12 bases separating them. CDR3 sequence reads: CASSLLGVSTEAFF. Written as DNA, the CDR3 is TGTGCCAGCAGCTTACTAGGGGTTAGTACTGAAGCTTTCTTT.

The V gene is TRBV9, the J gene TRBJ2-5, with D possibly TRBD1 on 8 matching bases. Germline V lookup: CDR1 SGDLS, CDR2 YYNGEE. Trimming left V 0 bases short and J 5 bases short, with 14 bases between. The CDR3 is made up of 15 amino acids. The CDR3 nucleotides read TGTGCCAGCAGCGTAGAGGACAGGGAGGGGGAGACCCAGTACTTC. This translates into CASSVEDREGETQYF.

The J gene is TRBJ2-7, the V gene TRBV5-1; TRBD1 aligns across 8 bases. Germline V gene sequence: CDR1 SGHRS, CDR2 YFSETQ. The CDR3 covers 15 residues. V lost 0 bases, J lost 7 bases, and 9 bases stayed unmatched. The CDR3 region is CASSLDRGSLREQYF. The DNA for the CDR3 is TGCGCCAGCAGCTTGGACAGGGGGTCACTACGGGAGCAGTACTTC. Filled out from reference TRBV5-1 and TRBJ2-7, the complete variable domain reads KAGVTQTPRYLIKTRGQQVTLSCSPISGHRSVSWYQQTPGQGLQFLFEYFSETQRNKGNFPGRFSGRQFSNSRSEMNVSTLELGDSALYLCASSLDRGSLREQYFGPGTRLTVT.

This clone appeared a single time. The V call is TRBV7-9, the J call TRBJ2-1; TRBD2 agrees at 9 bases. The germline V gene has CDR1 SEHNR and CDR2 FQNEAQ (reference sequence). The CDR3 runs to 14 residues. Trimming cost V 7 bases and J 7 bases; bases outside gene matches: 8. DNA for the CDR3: TGTGCCAGCACCATACCTAGCGGGGCGAATGAGCAGTTCTTC. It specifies CASTIPSGANEQFF. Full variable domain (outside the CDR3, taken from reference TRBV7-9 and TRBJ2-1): DTGVSQNPRHKITKRGQNVTFRCDPISEHNRLYWYRQTLGQGPEFLTYFQNEAQLEKSRLLSDRFSAERPKGSFSTLEIQRTEQGDSAMYLCASTIPSGANEQFFGPGTRLTVL.

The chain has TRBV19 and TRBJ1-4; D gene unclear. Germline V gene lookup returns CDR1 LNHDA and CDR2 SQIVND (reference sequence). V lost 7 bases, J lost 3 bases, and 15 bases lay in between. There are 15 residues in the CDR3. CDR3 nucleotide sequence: TGTGCCAGTACCCCTTGGGGTACGGCTAATGAAAAACTGTTTTTT. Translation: CASTPWGTANEKLFF. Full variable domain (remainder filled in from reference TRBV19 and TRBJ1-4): DGGITQSPKYLFRKEGQNVTLSCEQNLNHDAMYWYRQDPGQGLRLIYYSQIVNDFQKGDIAEGYSVSREKKESFPLTVTSAQKNPTAFYLCASTPWGTANEKLFFGSGTQLSVL.

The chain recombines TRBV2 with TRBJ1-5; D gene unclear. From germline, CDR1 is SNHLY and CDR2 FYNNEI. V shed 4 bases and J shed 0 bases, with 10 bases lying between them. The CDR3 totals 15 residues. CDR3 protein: CASSGSDYSNQPQHF. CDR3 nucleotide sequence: TGTGCCAGCAGTGGTTCAGATTATAGCAATCAGCCCCAGCATTTT.

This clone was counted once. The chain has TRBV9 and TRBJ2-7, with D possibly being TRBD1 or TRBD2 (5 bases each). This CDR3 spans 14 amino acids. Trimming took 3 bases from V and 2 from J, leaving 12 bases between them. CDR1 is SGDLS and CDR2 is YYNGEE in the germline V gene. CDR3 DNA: TGTGCCAGCAGCGCAAGGGACCCAGCCTACGAGCAGTACTTC. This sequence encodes CASSARDPAYEQYF.

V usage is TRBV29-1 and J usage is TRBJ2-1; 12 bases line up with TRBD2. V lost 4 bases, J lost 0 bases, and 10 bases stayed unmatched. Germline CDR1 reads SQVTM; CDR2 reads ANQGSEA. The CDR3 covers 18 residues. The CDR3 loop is CSVALTSGGDSSYNEQFF. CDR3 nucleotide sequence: TGCAGCGTTGCTCTGACTAGCGGGGGAGATAGCTCCTACAATGAGCAGTTCTTC.

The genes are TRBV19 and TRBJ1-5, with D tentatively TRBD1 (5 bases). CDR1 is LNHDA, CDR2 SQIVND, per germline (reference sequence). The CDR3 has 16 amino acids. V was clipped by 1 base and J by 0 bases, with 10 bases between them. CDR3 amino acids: CASSIGFGASNQPQHF. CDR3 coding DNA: TGTGCCAGTAGTATAGGCTTCGGGGCTAGCAATCAGCCCCAGCATTTT.

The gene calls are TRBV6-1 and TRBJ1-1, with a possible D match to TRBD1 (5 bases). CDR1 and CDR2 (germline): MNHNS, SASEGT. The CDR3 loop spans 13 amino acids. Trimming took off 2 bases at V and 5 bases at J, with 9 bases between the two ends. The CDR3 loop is CASSEIRGTEAFF. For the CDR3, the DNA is TGTGCCAGCAGTGAAATTCGGGGGACTGAAGCTTTCTTT.

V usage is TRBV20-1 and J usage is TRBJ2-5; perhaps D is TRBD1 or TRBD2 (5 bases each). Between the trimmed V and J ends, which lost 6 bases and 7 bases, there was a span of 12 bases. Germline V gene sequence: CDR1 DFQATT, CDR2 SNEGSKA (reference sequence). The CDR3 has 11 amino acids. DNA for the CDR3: TGCAGTGCGAGGACAAGCGGGACCCAGTACTTC. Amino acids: CSARTSGTQYF.

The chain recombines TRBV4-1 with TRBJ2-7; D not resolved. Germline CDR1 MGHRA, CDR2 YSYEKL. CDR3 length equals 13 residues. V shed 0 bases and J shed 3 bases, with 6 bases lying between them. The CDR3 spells CASSQESSYEQYF. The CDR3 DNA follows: TGCGCCAGCAGCCAAGAATCCAGCTACGAGCAGTACTTC.

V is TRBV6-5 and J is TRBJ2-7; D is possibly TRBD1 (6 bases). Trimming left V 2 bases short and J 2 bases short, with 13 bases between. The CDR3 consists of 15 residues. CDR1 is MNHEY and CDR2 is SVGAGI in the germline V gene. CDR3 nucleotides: TGTGCCAGCAGTTACCCCGGGGACATAACCTACGAGCAGTACTTC. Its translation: CASSYPGDITYEQYF.

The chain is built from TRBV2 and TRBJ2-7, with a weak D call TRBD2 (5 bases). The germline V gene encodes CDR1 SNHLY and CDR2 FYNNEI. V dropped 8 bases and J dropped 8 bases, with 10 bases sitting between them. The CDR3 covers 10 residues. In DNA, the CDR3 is TGTGCCAGCCGGGATACCCAGCAGTACTTC. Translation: CASRDTQQYF.

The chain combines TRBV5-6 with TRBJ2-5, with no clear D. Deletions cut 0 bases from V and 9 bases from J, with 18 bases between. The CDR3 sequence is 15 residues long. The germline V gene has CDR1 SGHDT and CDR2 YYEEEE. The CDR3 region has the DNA TGTGCCAGCAGCTTGGGAAGGACCGGGCTTGAGGCCCAGTACTTC. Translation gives CASSLGRTGLEAQYF.

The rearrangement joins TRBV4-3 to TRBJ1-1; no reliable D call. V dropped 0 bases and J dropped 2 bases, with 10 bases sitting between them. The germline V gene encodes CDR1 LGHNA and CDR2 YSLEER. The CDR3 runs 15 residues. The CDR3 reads CASSQDYPLNTEAFF. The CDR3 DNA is TGCGCCAGCAGCCAAGATTACCCACTCAACACTGAAGCTTTCTTT.

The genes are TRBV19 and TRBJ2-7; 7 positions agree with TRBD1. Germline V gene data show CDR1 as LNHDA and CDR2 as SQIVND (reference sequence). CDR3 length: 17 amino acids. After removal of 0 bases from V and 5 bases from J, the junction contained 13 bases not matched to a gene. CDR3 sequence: CASSIDLEGAGSDEQYF. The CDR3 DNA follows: TGTGCCAGTAGTATAGATCTAGAGGGGGCAGGGTCCGACGAGCAGTACTTC. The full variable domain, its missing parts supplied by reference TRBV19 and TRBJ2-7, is DGGITQSPKYLFRKEGQNVTLSCEQNLNHDAMYWYRQDPGQGLRLIYYSQIVNDFQKGDIAEGYSVSREKKESFPLTVTSAQKNPTAFYLCASSIDLEGAGSDEQYFGPGTRLTVT.

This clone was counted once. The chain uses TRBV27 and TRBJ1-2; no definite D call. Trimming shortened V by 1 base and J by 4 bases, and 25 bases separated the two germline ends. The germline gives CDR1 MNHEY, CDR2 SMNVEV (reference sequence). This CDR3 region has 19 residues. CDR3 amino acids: CASSLFQSPGGEQFYGYTF. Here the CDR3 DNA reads TGTGCCAGCAGTTTATTTCAGTCCCCCGGCGGGGAACAATTCTATGGCTACACCTTC.

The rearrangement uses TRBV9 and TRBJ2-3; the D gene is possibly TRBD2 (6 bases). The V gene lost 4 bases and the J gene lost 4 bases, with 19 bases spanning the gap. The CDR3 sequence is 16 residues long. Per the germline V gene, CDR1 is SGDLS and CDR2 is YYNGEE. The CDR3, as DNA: TGTGCCAGCAGCCCCCGGGACTCCGGTGGGGCAGATACGCAGTATTTT. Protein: CASSPRDSGGADTQYF.

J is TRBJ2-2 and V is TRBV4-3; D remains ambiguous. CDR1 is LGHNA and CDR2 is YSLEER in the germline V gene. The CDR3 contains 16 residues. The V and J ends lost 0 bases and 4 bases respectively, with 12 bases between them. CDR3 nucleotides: TGCGCCAGCAGCCAAGAACGGGTTCTGGGCACCGGGGAGCTGTTTTTT. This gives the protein CASSQERVLGTGELFF.

CDR3 nucleotide sequence: TGTGCCAGCAGCTCGGGACTCTATGGCTACACCTTC. Residues: CASSSGLYGYTF. This chain connects TRBV5-4 to TRBJ1-2; D is possibly TRBD1 (5 bases). V was cut by 3 bases and J by 4 bases, with 7 bases left in between. Germline V CDR1 and CDR2: SGHNT, YYREEE (reference sequence). This CDR3 is 12 amino acids long.

For the CDR3, the DNA is TGTGGTAGCAGGGAGGGCCAAGAGACCCAGTACTTC. Its protein product is CGSREGQETQYF. The V and J genes are TRBV11-2 and TRBJ2-5, with 7 bases identical to TRBD2. The CDR3 length is 12 residues. Germline-derived CDR1 and CDR2 are SGHAT and FQNNGV.

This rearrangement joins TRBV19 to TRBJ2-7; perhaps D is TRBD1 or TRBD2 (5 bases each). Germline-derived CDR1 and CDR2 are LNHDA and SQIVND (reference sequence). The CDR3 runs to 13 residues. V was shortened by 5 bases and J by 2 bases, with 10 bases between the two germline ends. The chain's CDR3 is CASSSGRAYEQYF. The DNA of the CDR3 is TGTGCCAGTAGTTCGGGACGAGCCTACGAGCAGTACTTC.

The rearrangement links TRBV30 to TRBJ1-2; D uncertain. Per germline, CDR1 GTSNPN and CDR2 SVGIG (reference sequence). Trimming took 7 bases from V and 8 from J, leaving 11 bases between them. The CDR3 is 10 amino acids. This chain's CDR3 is CASGGRGYTF. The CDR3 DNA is TGTGCCTCGGGAGGAAGGGGCTACACCTTC.